The 31 T cell receptor beta chains reported below all come from one sample, sequenced in a study of response to subunit inactivated influenza vaccine. TCRdb re-analysed the RT-PCR reads in MiXCR, keeping a single row per CDR3 protein. The sample holds roughly 150,000 distinct CDR3 sequences, roughly a tenth seen once. Here the sequenced sample was non-naive T cells sorted from PBMCs, taken 40 to 50 days after vaccination. Every receptor here comes from a man aged 45-60 years who received an inactivated influenza vaccine.

This chain uses TRBV20-1 with TRBJ2-1, with D possibly being TRBD1 (6 bases). This CDR3 is built from 12 residues. Germline CDR1 is DFQATT and CDR2 is SNEGSKA (reference sequence). Trimming shortened V by 1 base and J by 10 bases, and 11 bases separated the two germline ends. The CDR3 spells CSARGGRLEQFF. For the CDR3, the DNA is TGCAGTGCTAGAGGGGGGCGGTTGGAGCAGTTCTTC.

About this clonotype: One end of the junction fails to match germline, which may point to a read error. The chain couples TRBV2 to TRBJ2-5; 14 nucleotides agree with TRBD2. Germline V lookup: CDR1 SNHLY, CDR2 FYNNEI. The CDR3 consists of 18 residues. CDR3 DNA: TGTGCCATCAGTTCCCTTCTCCGACTAGCGGGGGGGAAAGAGACCCAGTACTTC. It codes for CAISSLLRLAGGKETQYF.

This clonotype was observed a few times. The chain joins TRBV29-1 to TRBJ1-1; 8 bases map to TRBD1. The CDR3 is 13 residues long. J was trimmed by 4 bases and V by 6 bases; bases with no gene match: 7. The germline gives CDR1 SQVTM, CDR2 ANQGSEA. CDR3 sequence: CSVSDRAGTEAFF. Here the CDR3 DNA reads TGCAGCGTCTCGGACAGGGCGGGCACTGAAGCTTTCTTT.

The chain employs TRBV20-1 and TRBJ2-1; 12 nucleotides line up with TRBD2. CDR1 DFQATT and CDR2 SNEGSKA come from the germline V gene (reference sequence). The CDR3 runs 18 residues. V was pared by 6 bases and J by 5 bases, with 17 bases of the junction left unmatched. CDR3: CSAQGWTSGKVLNNEQFF. The CDR3 DNA is TGCAGTGCCCAAGGATGGACTAGCGGGAAGGTCTTGAACAATGAGCAGTTCTTC.

At least ten counts were recorded for this clonotype. This rearrangement joins TRBV7-9 to TRBJ2-3; 9 positions match TRBD2. Per the germline V gene, CDR1 is SEHNR and CDR2 is FQNEAQ (reference sequence). The CDR3 sequence is 17 residues long. Trimming removed 5 bases from V and 5 bases from J; junction bases left unmatched: 14. CDR3 region: CASSKPTSGAAKDTQYF. DNA of the CDR3: TGTGCCAGCAGCAAACCGACTAGCGGAGCAGCCAAAGATACGCAGTATTTT.

In this sample, this clonotype turned up a few times. V is TRBV6-2 or TRBV6-3 and J is TRBJ2-5, with TRBD2 identical over 13 bases. V lost 6 bases, J lost 2 bases, and 9 bases stayed unmatched. The CDR3 has 17 residues. Germline-derived CDR1 and CDR2 are MNHEY and SVGEGT. CDR3 nucleotide sequence: TGTGCCAGCAGATATAGAACACTAGCGGGGGGGCAAGAGACCCAGTACTTC. It specifies CASRYRTLAGGQETQYF.

This clonotype has at least ten counts. The J gene is TRBJ2-5, the V gene TRBV2; D unresolved. The ends were cut back, 7 bases at V and 1 base at J, with 10 bases in the middle. The germline CDR1 and CDR2 sequences are SNHLY and FYNNEI. The CDR3 covers 13 residues. CDR3 DNA sequence: TGTGCCAGCAAGAGAGATACCCAAGAGACCCAGTACTTC. Translating it yields CASKRDTQETQYF.

The V and J genes are TRBV4-3 and TRBJ1-4; no clear D. This CDR3 has 16 amino acids. V gave up 0 bases and J gave up 3 bases, with 11 bases separating them. Germline CDR1 reads LGHNA; CDR2 reads YSLEER. This CDR3 is CASSQDRRTPNEKLFF. The CDR3 nucleotides are TGCGCCAGCAGCCAAGATCGACGTACGCCTAATGAAAAACTGTTTTTT.

This chain connects TRBV21-1 to TRBJ2-5; TRBD1, as called in the table, went unchecked against the DNA. TRBV21-1 is noted as a pseudogene. This CDR3 spans 14 amino acids. In DNA, the CDR3 is TGTGCCAGCTCCGGGCGGGGGATATTAGAGACCCAGTACTTC. This sequence encodes CASSGRGILETQYF.

At least ten counts were recorded for this clonotype. The V gene is TRBV7-2, the J gene TRBJ1-5, with a tentative D call TRBD1 (5 bases). The CDR3 runs 14 residues. Germline CDR1 and CDR2: SGHTA and FQGNSA. Trimming removed 1 base from V and 8 bases from J, with 12 bases in between. The CDR3 DNA reads as TGTGCCAGCAGCTTAGATAGGGGTAGTAAGCCCCAGCATTTT. It is translated as CASSLDRGSKPQHF.

There are many counts of this clonotype. The chain couples TRBV5-1 to TRBJ2-1; D is unresolved. CDR1 SGHRS and CDR2 YFSETQ come from the germline V gene. The V end lost 0 bases, the J end lost 2 bases, and 3 bases lay between the germline ends. The CDR3 has 13 residues. The CDR3 DNA reads TGCGCCAGCAGCTTGGAAGCCTACAATGAGCAGTTCTTC. It yields the protein CASSLEAYNEQFF.

Only a few counts were recorded for this clonotype. The chain carries TRBV5-1 and TRBJ1-1, with 10 bases lining up with TRBD1. The CDR3 extends over 13 amino acids. Germline CDR1 reads SGHRS; CDR2 reads YFSETQ. V gave up 5 bases and J gave up 5 bases; unmatched junction bases: 3. The CDR3 sequence is CASRAGQGTEAFF. The CDR3 DNA sequence: TGCGCCAGCAGGGCGGGACAGGGGACTGAAGCTTTCTTT. Looking up the rest from reference TRBV5-1 and TRBJ1-1 gives the full variable domain: KAGVTQTPRYLIKTRGQQVTLSCSPISGHRSVSWYQQTPGQGLQFLFEYFSETQRNKGNFPGRFSGRQFSNSRSEMNVSTLELGDSALYLCASRAGQGTEAFFGQGTRLTVV.

This clonotype was counted only a few times. V gene TRBV7-2 combines with J gene TRBJ1-5, with D maybe TRBD1 (6 bases). The CDR3 contains 13 residues. The V gene lost 5 bases and the J gene lost 8 bases, with 13 bases spanning the gap. Germline V gene sequence: CDR1 SGHTA, CDR2 FQGNSA. CDR3 region: CASSQDRFKPQHF. The DNA for the CDR3 is TGTGCCAGCAGCCAGGACAGATTTAAGCCCCAGCATTTT.

This clonotype appeared a few times. This chain joins TRBV7-3 and TRBJ2-5; D gene uncertain. The CDR3 has 13 residues. Germline V gene lookup returns CDR1 SGHTA and CDR2 FQGTGA. V was clipped by 0 bases and J by 5 bases, with 7 bases between them. CDR3 loop: CASSLTGLETQYF. CDR3 nucleotide sequence: TGTGCCAGCAGCTTAACAGGGTTGGAGACCCAGTACTTC.

The chain joins TRBV7-2 to TRBJ1-2; D not resolved. The CDR3 contains 14 residues. The V and J ends lost 0 bases and 0 bases respectively, with 5 bases between them. Germline V gene data show CDR1 as SGHTA and CDR2 as FQGNSA. CDR3 loop: CASSLASANYGYTF. The DNA for the CDR3 is TGTGCCAGCAGCTTAGCATCAGCTAACTATGGCTACACCTTC. Full variable domain (missing parts from reference TRBV7-2 and TRBJ1-2): GAGVSQSPSNKVTEKGKDVELRCDPISGHTALYWYRQSLGQGLEFLIYFQGNSAPDKSGLPSDRFSAERTGGSVSTLTIQRTQQEDSAVYLCASSLASANYGYTFGSGTRLTVV.

This clonotype came up many times. Here the CDR3 reads CASSGPGTLANEKLFF. The CDR3 nucleotides are TGTGCCAGCAGTGGCCCGGGGACGCTTGCTAATGAAAAACTGTTTTTT. The genes are TRBV12-3 or TRBV12-4 and TRBJ1-4, with a weak D call TRBD1 (5 bases). The V end was cut by 5 bases, the J end by 3 bases, with 16 bases between. The CDR3 totals 16 residues.

V and J are TRBV5-1 and TRBJ2-7; the match to TRBD2 covers 8 bases. The V gene's germline CDR1 is SGHRS and CDR2 YFSETQ. The CDR3 extends over 18 amino acids. V was pared by 0 bases and J by 3 bases, with 14 bases of the junction left unmatched. This chain's CDR3 is CASSLAGASGLVYYEQYF. CDR3 in DNA: TGCGCCAGCAGCTTGGCCGGGGCTAGCGGGTTGGTCTACTACGAGCAGTACTTC.

This clonotype was seen more than once but under ten times. This chain connects TRBV20-1 to TRBJ1-5; D remains unclear. The V end lost 6 bases, the J end lost 3 bases, and 9 bases lay between the germline ends. Germline assignment: CDR1 DFQATT and CDR2 SNEGSKA (reference sequence). This CDR3 contains 12 residues. The CDR3 DNA sequence: TGCAGTGCCCTACCCCCCAATCAGCCCCAGCATTTT. Encoded protein: CSALPPNQPQHF.

CDR3 sequence: CAISLGLSGSSSTDTQYF. In nucleotides, the CDR3 is TGTGCCATCAGTTTGGGTTTAAGCGGATCTTCTAGCACAGATACGCAGTATTTT. The chain links TRBV10-3 to TRBJ2-3; TRBD2 is a possible D gene (5 bases). This CDR3 contains 18 residues. Germline CDR1 reads ENHRY; CDR2 reads SYGVKD. Trimming pared 5 bases from V and 0 bases from J, leaving 21 bases between.

Many counts were recorded for this clonotype. This sequence joins TRBV6-5 and TRBJ2-1; D is tentatively TRBD1 or TRBD2 (5 bases each). This CDR3 is built from 12 residues. CDR1 and CDR2 (germline): MNHEY, SVGAGI. CDR3 protein: CRGRAAYNEQFF. The CDR3 region has the DNA TGTAGGGGACGCGCCGCCTACAATGAGCAGTTCTTC.

This clonotype has a handful of counts. V gene TRBV20-1 combines with J gene TRBJ2-3; 13 nucleotides align to TRBD2. The J segment lost 6 bases and the V segment lost 5 bases, leaving 14 bases of the junction unmatched. The germline CDR1 and CDR2 sequences are DFQATT and SNEGSKA (reference sequence). The length of the CDR3 is 17 residues. The chain's CDR3 is CSASRLRLAGGMDTQYF. Here the CDR3 DNA reads TGCAGTGCTTCTCGACTTAGACTAGCGGGGGGCATGGATACGCAGTATTTT.

This clonotype was detected many times. The chain uses TRBV6-2 or TRBV6-3 and TRBJ2-1; 11 nucleotides align to TRBD2. The length of the CDR3 is 15 residues. The germline V gene encodes CDR1 MNHEY and CDR2 SVGEGT. Trimming cost V 4 bases and J 8 bases; bases outside gene matches: 7. CDR3 loop: CASSFSGRAEDEQFF. The CDR3 DNA reads TGTGCCAGCAGTTTTAGCGGGAGGGCCGAGGATGAGCAGTTCTTC.

V gene TRBV7-2 combines with J gene TRBJ1-2, with TRBD1 matching 8 bases. V shed 5 bases and J 4 bases; nucleotides not matched to a gene: 9. The CDR3 extends over 15 amino acids. CDR1 is SGHTA and CDR2 is FQGNSA in the germline V gene. The CDR3: CASSTRTGSGYGYTF. CDR3 coding DNA: TGTGCCAGCAGCACCCGGACAGGGAGCGGCTATGGCTACACCTTC.

This clonotype was seen a handful of times. This chain connects TRBV3-1 to TRBJ2-5, with TRBD2 identical over 7 bases. Per germline, CDR1 LGHDT and CDR2 YNNKEL (reference sequence). The CDR3 consists of 16 residues. Trimming cost V 3 bases and J 0 bases; bases outside gene matches: 7. CDR3 sequence reads: CASSQVLARYQETQYF. CDR3 DNA sequence: TGTGCCAGCAGCCAGGTACTAGCGAGGTACCAAGAGACCCAGTACTTC.

This clonotype appeared a few times. The chain combines TRBV10-3 with TRBJ2-4, with D perhaps TRBD2 (5 bases). Germline CDR1 is ENHRY and CDR2 is SYGVKD. The CDR3 loop spans 14 amino acids. Trimming shortened V by 3 bases and J by 0 bases, and 6 bases separated the two germline ends. CDR3 sequence (DNA): TGTGCCATCAGTGACGGGGTAGCCAAAAACATTCAGTACTTC. Protein product: CAISDGVAKNIQYF.

This clonotype was recorded at least ten times. This chain joins TRBV6-5 and TRBJ2-1; D gene uncertain. Germline V gene sequence: CDR1 MNHEY, CDR2 SVGAGI. CDR3 size: 12 residues. Between the trimmed V and J ends, which lost 2 bases and 7 bases, there was a span of 6 bases. In DNA, the CDR3 is TGTGCCAGCAGTTACGGTGGAAATGAGCAGTTCTTC. Its protein is CASSYGGNEQFF.

This chain joins TRBV6-5 and TRBJ2-5; D not resolved. The CDR3 covers 15 residues. Trimming removed 0 bases from V and 2 bases from J, with 10 bases in between. CDR1 is MNHEY and CDR2 is SVGAGI in the germline V gene. The CDR3 DNA sequence: TGTGCCAGCAGTTACTCGAATTCGGCACAAGAGACCCAGTACTTC. The encoded protein is CASSYSNSAQETQYF.

This clonotype was detected a few times. The J gene is TRBJ2-3, the V gene TRBV7-3; 8 nucleotides line up with TRBD1. The CDR3 consists of 16 residues. J gave up 7 bases and V 4 bases, and 13 bases lay outside the gene matches. CDR1 is SGHTA, CDR2 FQGTGA, per germline. In nucleotides, the CDR3 is TGTGCCAGCAGCTCAGGACAGGGACGTGGGATTCATACGCAGTATTTT. This gives the protein CASSSGQGRGIHTQYF.

This rearrangement joins TRBV19 to TRBJ1-4; unclear D gene. Germline CDR1 reads LNHDA; CDR2 reads SQIVND (reference sequence). Trimming removed 6 bases from V and 0 bases from J, with 8 bases in between. This CDR3 comprises 14 residues. The CDR3 sequence: CASRGAATNEKLFF. The CDR3, as DNA: TGTGCCAGTAGGGGAGCCGCAACTAATGAAAAACTGTTTTTT.

This clonotype was recorded many times. The chain links TRBV20-1 to TRBJ2-7, with 7 nucleotides matching TRBD2. Germline CDR1 and CDR2: DFQATT and SNEGSKA (reference sequence). V was clipped by 0 bases and J by 2 bases; unmatched bases: 7. The CDR3 contains 15 residues. In DNA, the CDR3 is TGCAGTGCTAGAGATGCGGGGGAAAGTACCTACGAGCAGTACTTC. Protein sequence: CSARDAGESTYEQYF.

This clonotype showed up just once. CDR3 sequence reads: CASSSGLAGVETDTQYF. The CDR3 DNA reads as TGTGCCAGCAGCTCGGGACTAGCGGGGGTGGAAACAGATACGCAGTATTTT. V and J are TRBV5-4 and TRBJ2-3; 14 bases align to TRBD2. Germline CDR1 and CDR2: SGHNT and YYREEE (reference sequence). V was pared by 3 bases and J by 3 bases, with 6 bases of the junction left unmatched. This CDR3 contains 17 residues.